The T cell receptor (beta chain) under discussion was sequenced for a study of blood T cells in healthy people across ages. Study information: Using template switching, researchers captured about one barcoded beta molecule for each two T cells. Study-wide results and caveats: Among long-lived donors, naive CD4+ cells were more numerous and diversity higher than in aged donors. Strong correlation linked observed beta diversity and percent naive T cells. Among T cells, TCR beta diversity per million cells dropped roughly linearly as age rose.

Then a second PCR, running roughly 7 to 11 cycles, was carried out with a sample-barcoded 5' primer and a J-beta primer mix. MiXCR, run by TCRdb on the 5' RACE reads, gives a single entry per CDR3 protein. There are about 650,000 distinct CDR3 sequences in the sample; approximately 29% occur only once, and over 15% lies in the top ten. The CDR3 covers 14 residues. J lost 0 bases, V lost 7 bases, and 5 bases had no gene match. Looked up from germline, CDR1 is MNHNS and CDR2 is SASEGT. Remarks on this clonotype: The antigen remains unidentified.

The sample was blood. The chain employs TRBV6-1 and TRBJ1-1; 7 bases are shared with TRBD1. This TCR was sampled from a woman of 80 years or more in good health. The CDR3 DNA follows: TGTGCCAGCAACGACAGGGACATGAACACTGAAGCTTTCTTT. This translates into CASNDRDMNTEAFF.